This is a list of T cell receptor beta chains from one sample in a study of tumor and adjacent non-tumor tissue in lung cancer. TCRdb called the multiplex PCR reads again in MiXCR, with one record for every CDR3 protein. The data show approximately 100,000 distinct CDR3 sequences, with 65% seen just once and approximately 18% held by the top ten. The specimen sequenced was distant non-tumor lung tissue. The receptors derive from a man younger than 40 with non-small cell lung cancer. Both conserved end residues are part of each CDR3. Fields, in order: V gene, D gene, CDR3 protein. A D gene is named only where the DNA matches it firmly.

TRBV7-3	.	CASSPYNRGAPGELFF
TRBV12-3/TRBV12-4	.	CASSLGGFYKEQFF
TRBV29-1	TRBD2	CSVGLAGATTDTQYF
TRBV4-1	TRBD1	CASGGTGGDEQYF
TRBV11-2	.	CASSARDEWETQYF
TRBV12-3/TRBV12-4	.	CVSSLAGQHVGEQFF
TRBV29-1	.	CSVEAPRAGLRKQYF
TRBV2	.	CASKEDSTYEQYF
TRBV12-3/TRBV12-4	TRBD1	CASSRTGRYWQYF
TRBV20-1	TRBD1	CSAGQGANIQYF
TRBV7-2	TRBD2	CVSSLASAGEQFF
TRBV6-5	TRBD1	CGSSSGQSNTEAFF
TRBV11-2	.	CASRSIPKKGMANYGYAF
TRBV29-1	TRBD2	CNIEDGGGWYEQFF
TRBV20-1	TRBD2	CSASSCGGYEQYF
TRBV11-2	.	CASSRQGRGTDTHYF
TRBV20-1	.	CSARDRGSSYNEQFF
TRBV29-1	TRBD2	CSAVALAGGTEQYF
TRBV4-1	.	CASSQFPTVSNQPQHF
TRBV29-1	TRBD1	CSAERQGVGETQYF
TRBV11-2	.	CASRRFGPGETQYF
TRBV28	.	CASSDITDYGYTF
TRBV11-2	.	CVSSFLTSYNEQFF
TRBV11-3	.	CASSLISNNEQFF
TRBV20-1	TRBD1	CSARGTGSFSYEQYF
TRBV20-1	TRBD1	CSAKPTGRETQYF
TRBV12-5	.	CASGRQQDTEAFF
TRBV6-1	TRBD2	CASSSSGGWYNKQFF
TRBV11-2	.	CASSLSRQAYEQYF
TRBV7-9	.	CASSLVRGYETQYF
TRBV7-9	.	CASSPGRLSTNEKLFF
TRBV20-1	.	CSATAWPETFF
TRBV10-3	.	CTIRRSVAGASTEVFF
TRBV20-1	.	CSARVGGGFSPLHF
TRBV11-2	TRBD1	CACSFGQDTEAFF
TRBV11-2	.	CASSPPDSGANEELFF
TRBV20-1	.	CNANQGGTSPEAFF
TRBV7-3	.	CASSASWNTEAFF
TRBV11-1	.	CAISLEDILCTDTQYF
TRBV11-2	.	CASISDVRVASRNTIYF
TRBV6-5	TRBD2	CASSYWTSGNNEQFF
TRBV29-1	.	CSVEVDTREQYF
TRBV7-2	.	CASSSMKTVTEAFF
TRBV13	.	CASSSIGAIGRAYNEQFF
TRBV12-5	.	CASGLGDAYNEQFF
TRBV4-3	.	CASSQGDRWVNSPLHF
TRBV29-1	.	CSVLVGDTEAFF
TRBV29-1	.	CSAAVNEQLF